Listed below are T cell receptor beta chains from one sample, sequenced in a study of blood T cell repertoires in COVID-19. The assay was immunoSEQ multiplex PCR, and TCRdb's table has in-frame clones only and misses some. The profile shows over 100,000 clones, roughly 86% of them singletons. Sample: peripheral blood. The receptors originated from a man in his forties with active or convalescent COVID-19. Both conserved end residues are trimmed from each CDR3. D genes are given only for firm matches.

d_call,v_call,cdr3_aa
TRBD1,TRBV18,ASSPDRAGNTIY
TRBD1,TRBV7-9,ASSLRTGMADTQY
TRBD2,TRBV14,ASSQVRGGPPGELF
.,TRBV2,ASTVEGTNTEAF
TRBD1,TRBV12-3/TRBV12-4,ASRDRGNYGYT
.,TRBV5-1,ASSPTGATNEKLF
TRBD1,TRBV7-3,ASSPGDREYGQETQY
TRBD1,TRBV5-4,ASSGGLSGNTIY
.,TRBV7-5,ARIPSRVSNQPQH
.,TRBV6-1,ASSARGHINSGNTIY
TRBD1,TRBV7-9,ASSTWDSNSPLH
TRBD2,TRBV6-5,ASRESGDPLEQY
.,TRBV11-2,ASSLAGGTAFTDTQY
TRBD2,TRBV6-2/TRBV6-3,ASSRRTSGGELF
TRBD2,TRBV6-1,ASSEASGGADYEQY
.,TRBV6-5,ATVLGAQEKLF
TRBD1,TRBV6-2/TRBV6-3,ASSYPGQGVSGANVLT
TRBD1,TRBV2,ASSKYRGSNTEAF
.,TRBV6-2/TRBV6-3,ASSYKRGGTYSSTDTQY
TRBD1,TRBV7-2,ASSSQGTSNQPQH
.,TRBV4-1,ASSQDGLGDSLLAKNIQY
TRBD1,TRBV19,ASREAGQEAF
TRBD1,TRBV5-1,ASRGQGGEKLF
TRBD1,TRBV11-2,ASSLNRDRAEAF
TRBD1,TRBV12-3/TRBV12-4,ASSWRGRVPQH
TRBD1,TRBV7-8,ASRETGGSNQPQH
.,TRBV5-6,ASSPQGSTNEKLF
TRBD1,TRBV27,APQPAGGVTDTQY
TRBD1,TRBV6-5,ASSAGGIGNQPQH
TRBD2,TRBV6-5,ASKPGLAYNEQF
.,TRBV10-3,AISGGVSYEQY
.,TRBV12-3/TRBV12-4,ASSLNRQRLF
.,TRBV5-6,ASSLEAGYNSPLH
.,TRBV7-9,ASSFWASTEAF
TRBD2,TRBV12-5,ASVPSGGQETQY
.,TRBV5-4,ASRAASYEQY
TRBD1,TRBV30,AWSVGDRVSEEKLF
.,TRBV7-9,ASSLGGSGNTIY
TRBD1,TRBV19,ASSMIEGAGGELF
TRBD2,TRBV6-6,ASSSTSGAWY
.,TRBV2,ASSQRPGATNEKLF
.,TRBV7-2,ASSLGTERITQY
TRBD1,TRBV12-5,VGSGTGFYEQY
TRBD1,TRBV4-3,ASRGQGGTEAF
.,TRBV30,AWNSWQGREKLF
TRBD1,TRBV6-5,ASSYSMGQGARGYT
.,TRBV2,ASSSGTQNSYEQY
TRBD1,TRBV24-1,ATSGGDRVSDTQY
TRBD1,TRBV6-5,ASSLLGQGGQPQH
.,TRBV11-2,ASSLQVYEQY
.,TRBV5-6,ASADGGLGNEQF
TRBD1,TRBV19,ASSIRSGTGSFEQY
TRBD2,TRBV28,ASAGGASGQETQY
.,TRBV6-5,ASSSGGAGKETQY
TRBD1,TRBV18,ASSPPGQGAFNEQY
.,TRBV9,ASSVDPPGRVGTDTQY
.,TRBV12-3/TRBV12-4,ASSLAGQPQH
TRBD2,TRBV11-2,ASSLDGLAGGRTDTQY
TRBD1,TRBV5-5,ASSFQTGNQPQH